One and the same sample provided the 24 T cell receptor beta chains below, sequenced in a study of T cell repertoires in cytomegalovirus infection. These receptors are not linked to any known antigen. One entry per CDR3 protein results from TCRdb running MiXCR on the reads. Here the sample spans fewer than 900,000 distinct CDR3 sequences, about 29% being singletons. Sequencing was performed on cultured CD8+ T cells from PBMCs, taken from culture after CMV antigen stimulation. These receptors came from a human donor in good health (CMV status not recorded). Some clones in this sample may be carry-over from other donors' samples.

V and J are TRBV6-6 and TRBJ2-5; D gene ambiguous. The CDR3 is made up of 11 amino acids. Trimming shortened V by 6 bases and J by 6 bases, and 8 bases separated the two germline ends. CDR1 MNHNY and CDR2 SVGAGI come from the germline V gene (reference sequence). CDR3 in amino acids: CASSPPKTQYF. The CDR3 DNA reads TGTGCCAGCAGCCCCCCAAAGACCCAGTACTTC.

This clonotype was counted between two and nine times. The chain recombines TRBV6-5 with TRBJ1-1; D might be TRBD1 (5 bases). The germline V gene has CDR1 MNHEY and CDR2 SVGAGI. The CDR3 is 14 amino acids. V was trimmed by 2 bases and J by 0 bases, leaving 7 bases between them. The CDR3 DNA sequence: TGTGCCAGCAGTTACGGGGCTCTGAACACTGAAGCTTTCTTT. It specifies CASSYGALNTEAFF.

This clonotype was observed at least ten times. The V call is TRBV27, the J call TRBJ2-7; 12 nucleotides agree with TRBD2. CDR3 length: 15 residues. The germline CDR1 and CDR2 sequences are MNHEY and SMNVEV (reference sequence). After removal of 7 bases from V and 3 bases from J, the junction contained 7 bases not matched to a gene. CDR3 region: CASTSGGAGSYEQYF. The CDR3 nucleotides read TGTGCCAGCACTAGCGGGGGGGCCGGCAGCTACGAGCAGTACTTC.

V and J are TRBV11-3 and TRBJ2-7; D perhaps matches TRBD1 (8 bases). Germline V CDR1 and CDR2: SGHNT, YENEEA. Trimming took 5 bases from V and 5 from J, leaving 13 bases between them. The CDR3 runs to 13 residues. The CDR3 protein is CASSGQGGDEQYF. DNA of the CDR3: TGTGCCAGCAGCGGACAGGGAGGGGACGAGCAGTACTTC.

The chain carries TRBV12-3 or TRBV12-4 and TRBJ2-7; D possibly corresponds to TRBD2 (5 bases). Trimming pared 5 bases from V and 4 bases from J, leaving 15 bases between. The CDR3 extends over 14 amino acids. CDR3 nucleotide sequence: TGTGCCAGCAGTGCCCCCGGACGGGAATACGAGCAGTACTTC. Translated: CASSAPGREYEQYF.

The gene calls are TRBV5-1 and TRBJ2-1; 9 bases are a match to TRBD1. Trimming took 0 bases from V and 6 from J; bases not matched to a gene: 10. Germline assignment: CDR1 SGHRS and CDR2 YFSETQ. The CDR3 loop spans 17 amino acids. The CDR3 protein is CASSLERPGTGLNEQFF. The CDR3, as DNA: TGCGCCAGCAGCTTGGAACGCCCCGGGACAGGGCTCAATGAGCAGTTCTTC.

This chain joins TRBV2 and TRBJ2-3; 10 bases align to TRBD1. J lost 4 bases, V lost 3 bases, and 7 bases had no gene match. The CDR3 is made up of 16 amino acids. Germline CDR1 reads SNHLY; CDR2 reads FYNNEI. The CDR3 coding sequence is TGTGCCAGCAGTGATCCGGGGGGACAGGGGTCAGATACGCAGTATTTT. This sequence encodes CASSDPGGQGSDTQYF.

There are a few counts of this clonotype. The rearrangement uses TRBV6-1 and TRBJ2-2, with 7 nucleotides matching TRBD2. Germline lookup yields CDR1 MNHNS and CDR2 SASEGT. The CDR3 is made up of 16 amino acids. Germline trimming cut 3 bases from V and 0 bases from J; bases unmatched to any gene: 4. The CDR3 bases are TGTGCCAGCAGTGATTTGGGAGGGTCGAACACCGGGGAGCTGTTTTTT. Translation gives CASSDLGGSNTGELFF.

This clonotype occurred a few times. The rearrangement uses TRBV5-4 and TRBJ1-2; D may be TRBD1 (5 bases). The germline CDR1 and CDR2 sequences are SGHNT and YYREEE (reference sequence). This CDR3 contains 16 residues. V was cut by 5 bases and J by 2 bases, with 19 bases left in between. CDR3 DNA sequence: TGTGCCAGCAGACCGTCCCTTCGGGGCAAGAACTATGGCTACACCTTC. This codes for CASRPSLRGKNYGYTF.

This clonotype was seen a few times. The rearrangement joins TRBV7-8 to TRBJ2-7; 8 bases are shared with TRBD1. Per the germline V gene, CDR1 is SGHVS and CDR2 is FQNEAQ. V was clipped by 4 bases and J by 2 bases; unmatched bases: 7. There are 15 residues in the CDR3. CDR3: CASSYSGGPTYEQYF. For the CDR3, the DNA is TGTGCCAGCAGCTACTCAGGGGGCCCTACCTACGAGCAGTACTTC.

CDR3 in DNA: TGTGCCACCCTCAGGGGCTACGAGCAGTACTTC. Translating gives CATLRGYEQYF. The gene calls are TRBV6-1 and TRBJ2-7; possibly TRBD1 for D (6 bases). The CDR3 is 11 residues long. Trimming removed 10 bases at V and 3 bases at J, with 10 bases between. Germline CDR1 reads MNHNS; CDR2 reads SASEGT.

This clonotype was seen only a few times. The V call is TRBV28, the J call TRBJ2-1; TRBD2 matches 7 bases. Unmatched junction bases numbered 18, after V lost 6 bases and J lost 7 bases. The V gene's germline CDR1 is MDHEN and CDR2 SYDVKM. The CDR3 length is 17 residues. This CDR3 is CASSPSWSGAHYNEQFF. For the CDR3, the DNA is TGTGCCAGCAGCCCCTCATGGAGCGGGGCCCATTATAATGAGCAGTTCTTC.

This clonotype was seen only a few times. V and J are TRBV19 and TRBJ2-1, with TRBD2 identical over 9 bases. The CDR3 has 16 amino acids. Trimming took 0 bases from V and 2 from J; bases not matched to a gene: 2. Germline V gene data show CDR1 as LNHDA and CDR2 as SQIVND (reference sequence). CDR3 nucleotides: TGTGCCAGTAGTATAGATCGACTAGCGGCCTACAATGAGCAGTTCTTC. This gives the protein CASSIDRLAAYNEQFF.

This clonotype was detected a few times. V gene TRBV6-5 combines with J gene TRBJ2-1, with unresolved D. Germline V gives CDR1 MNHEY, CDR2 SVGAGI. Between the trimmed V and J ends, which lost 4 bases and 0 bases, there was a span of 16 bases. The CDR3 spans 17 residues. This CDR3 is CASSFTHPWSSYNEQFF. CDR3 sequence (DNA): TGTGCCAGCAGTTTCACACACCCTTGGAGCTCCTACAATGAGCAGTTCTTC.

This chain joins TRBV15 and TRBJ2-5; D may match TRBD1 or TRBD2 (6 bases each). The CDR3 is 15 residues long. Trimming cost V 1 base and J 5 bases, with 14 bases left between them. CDR1 and CDR2 (germline): LNHNV, YYDKDF (reference sequence). The chain's CDR3 is CATSRASGASETQYF. The CDR3 coding sequence is TGTGCCACCAGCAGAGCATCGGGGGCATCGGAGACCCAGTACTTC.

The chain has TRBV5-1 and TRBJ2-2, with TRBD1 matching over 7 bases. The CDR3 loop spans 15 amino acids. The trim removed 4 bases at V and 3 bases at J, leaving 6 bases unmatched. The germline V gene has CDR1 SGHRS and CDR2 YFSETQ. The CDR3: CASSTRDSYTGELFF. As DNA, the CDR3 is TGCGCCAGCAGCACCCGGGACAGTTACACCGGGGAGCTGTTTTTT.

The table lists this clonotype with a few counts. The rearrangement links TRBV25-1 to TRBJ1-3, with D unclear. The CDR3 runs 13 residues. The germline V gene has CDR1 MGHDK and CDR2 SYGVNS. Deletions cut 2 bases from V and 7 bases from J, with 9 bases between. The CDR3 sequence is CASSEGQPNTIYF. DNA of the CDR3: TGTGCCAGCAGTGAAGGCCAGCCGAACACCATATATTTT.

This clonotype has at least ten counts. The chain carries TRBV19 and TRBJ2-5, with D maybe TRBD1 (5 bases). Germline lookup yields CDR1 LNHDA and CDR2 SQIVND (reference sequence). The CDR3 has 13 amino acids. Between the trimmed V and J ends, which lost 3 bases and 1 base, there was a span of 6 bases. The CDR3, as DNA: TGTGCCAGTAGTATTGACAGCCAAGAGACCCAGTACTTC. Residues: CASSIDSQETQYF.

This clonotype was observed at least ten times. V and J are TRBV7-9 and TRBJ1-2, with no clear D. Trimming pared 5 bases from V and 1 base from J, leaving 8 bases between. Germline V gives CDR1 SEHNR, CDR2 FQNEAQ (reference sequence). The CDR3 spans 13 residues. The CDR3 here is CASSPTDNYGYTF. CDR3 nucleotides: TGTGCCAGCAGCCCGACGGATAACTATGGCTACACCTTC.

This clonotype was found once. The chain joins TRBV7-9 to TRBJ2-3, with D tentatively TRBD1 (6 bases). Germline V gives CDR1 SEHNR, CDR2 FQNEAQ (reference sequence). The CDR3 is 15 residues long. V was shortened by 2 bases and J by 5 bases, with 14 bases between the two germline ends. CDR3 DNA sequence: TGTGCCAGCAGCTTATGGAACAGGGCGTTAGATACGCAGTATTTT. As protein: CASSLWNRALDTQYF.

The sample holds many counts of this clonotype. The chain carries TRBV18 and TRBJ1-6; tentative D call: TRBD1 (5 bases). The germline V and J ends were trimmed by 3 bases and 5 bases, with 11 bases remaining between them. The CDR3 covers 15 residues. CDR1 KGHSH and CDR2 LQKENI come from the germline V gene. The CDR3: CASSPSGPDNSPLHF. CDR3 bases: TGTGCCAGCTCACCCTCGGGACCCGATAATTCACCCCTCCACTTT.

This clonotype occurred a few times. This chain links TRBV7-8 with TRBJ1-4, with D perhaps matching TRBD1 (6 bases). Trimming shortened V by 0 bases and J by 5 bases, and 13 bases separated the two germline ends. Germline loops: CDR1 SGHVS, CDR2 FQNEAQ. The CDR3 contains 16 residues. The CDR3 is CASSLAGPTGNEKLFF. The CDR3 coding sequence is TGTGCCAGCAGCTTAGCGGGACCCACAGGGAATGAAAAACTGTTTTTT.

The chain uses TRBV7-9 and TRBJ2-3, with D hard to call. The V gene lost 5 bases and the J gene lost 3 bases, with 18 bases spanning the gap. CDR1 is SEHNR, CDR2 FQNEAQ, per germline (reference sequence). CDR3 size: 16 residues. This CDR3 reads CASSPPSRQDTDTQYF. The CDR3 region has the DNA TGTGCCAGCAGCCCACCAAGCCGCCAAGATACAGATACGCAGTATTTT. The variable domain in full, completed from reference TRBV7-9 and TRBJ2-3, reads DTGVSQNPRHKITKRGQNVTFRCDPISEHNRLYWYRQTLGQGPEFLTYFQNEAQLEKSRLLSDRFSAERPKGSFSTLEIQRTEQGDSAMYLCASSPPSRQDTDTQYFGPGTRLTVL.

This clonotype has only a few counts. The chain links TRBV7-8 to TRBJ2-7, with 9 positions matching TRBD1. Germline values: CDR1 SGHVS, CDR2 FQNEAQ. This CDR3 is built from 18 residues. Trimming at V came to 3 bases and at J to 4 bases, leaving 16 bases not matched to a gene. The CDR3 sequence is CASSFAHERDRDLYEQYV. As DNA, the CDR3 is TGTGCCAGCAGCTTCGCCCATGAGCGGGACAGGGATCTATACGAGCAGTACGTC.